This T cell receptor beta chain was sequenced in a study of OX40 agonist ivuxolimab in advanced cancers. For the study at large: The drug used for patients, ivuxolimab, was an agonistic anti-OX40 (CD134) antibody.

Here immunoSEQ multiplex PCR was the method, and the copy in TCRdb shows in-frame clones only, minus some. Among roughly 110,000 clones listed, about 91% were seen once. Patients were ineligible given autoimmune disease history or systemic immunosuppression. Germline CDR1 and CDR2: MNHNS and SASEGT. Losses at the gene ends were 1 base for V and 4 bases for J; bases not matched to a gene: 6. The CDR3 sequence is 16 residues long. The input for sequencing was CD4+ or CD8+ T cells sorted from blood, taken in a trial of the OX40 agonist ivuxolimab. The rearrangement joins TRBV6-1 to TRBJ2-1; 8 bases are shared with TRBD2. The receptor was isolated from an adult with an advanced solid tumor such as melanoma, head and neck, liver or kidney cancer. This CDR3 reads CASSEVGGRIYNEQFF. CDR3 nucleotide sequence: TGTGCCAGCAGTGAAGTGGGCGGGAGGATATACAATGAGCAGTTCTTC.